Listed below are T cell receptor beta chains from one sample, sequenced in a study of T cells in Graves' hyperthyroidism and ophthalmopathy. One entry per CDR3 protein results from TCRdb running MiXCR on the multiplex PCR reads. The table has about 180,000 distinct CDR3 sequences, 8% to 9.5% seen once; the top ten hold approximately 24%. Material: blood. These receptors came from a woman aged 18-29 years with Graves' hyperthyroidism that later progressed to Graves' ophthalmopathy. CDR3s include the opening cysteine and the closing phenylalanine or tryptophan. The D gene is left open where the match is weak. Only part of the rows carry a size: once, few, many, or a class if the clone is expanded.

>many|-|TRBJ1-1|TRBV6-1
CASRDRGEYTEAFF
TGTGCCAGCAGAGATAGGGGGGAATACACTGAAGCTTTCTTT
>-|-|TRBJ1-1|TRBV5-5
CASRRMPGAVNTEAFF
TGTGCCAGCAGACGAATGCCGGGAGCCGTCAACACTGAAGCTTTCTTT
>many|-|TRBJ2-5|TRBV6-1
CASSYNLPGETQYF
TGTGCCAGCAGTTACAATTTACCGGGGGAGACCCAGTACTTC
>many|TRBD2|TRBJ2-1|TRBV24-1
CATRLGLAGGPVNEQFF
TGTGCCACCAGATTAGGACTAGCGGGAGGGCCGGTCAATGAGCAGTTCTTC
>many|-|TRBJ2-2|TRBV2
CASSVRGDTGELFF
TGTGCCAGCAGTGTACGAGGTGACACCGGGGAGCTGTTTTTT
>-|-|TRBJ1-2|TRBV5-1
CASTGGGGGYTF
TGCGCCAGCACTGGCGGGGGAGGCGGCTACACCTTC
>many|-|TRBJ2-1|TRBV27
CASSLQGRQFF
TGTGCCAGCAGTTTACAGGGTAGGCAGTTCTTC
>-|TRBD1|TRBJ2-2|TRBV5-6
CASSLWRTGAGELFF
TGTGCCAGCAGCTTGTGGCGGACAGGGGCCGGGGAGCTGTTTTTT
>many|-|TRBJ1-2|TRBV19
CASSKGVESYGYTF
TGTGCCAGTAGTAAGGGAGTGGAGTCCTATGGCTACACCTTC
>many|-|TRBJ2-3|TRBV11-3
CASSYGFRRGREADTQYF
TGTGCCAGCAGCTACGGATTTAGACGGGGCAGGGAAGCAGATACGCAGTATTTT
>-|TRBD1|TRBJ1-5|TRBV19
CASGTGGVDSNQPQHF
TGTGCCAGTGGAACAGGGGGAGTGGATAGCAATCAGCCCCAGCATTTT
>many|-|TRBJ1-1|TRBV7-9
CASSAYREPRGTEAFF
TGTGCCAGCAGCGCCTACAGGGAGCCGCGAGGCACTGAAGCTTTCTTT